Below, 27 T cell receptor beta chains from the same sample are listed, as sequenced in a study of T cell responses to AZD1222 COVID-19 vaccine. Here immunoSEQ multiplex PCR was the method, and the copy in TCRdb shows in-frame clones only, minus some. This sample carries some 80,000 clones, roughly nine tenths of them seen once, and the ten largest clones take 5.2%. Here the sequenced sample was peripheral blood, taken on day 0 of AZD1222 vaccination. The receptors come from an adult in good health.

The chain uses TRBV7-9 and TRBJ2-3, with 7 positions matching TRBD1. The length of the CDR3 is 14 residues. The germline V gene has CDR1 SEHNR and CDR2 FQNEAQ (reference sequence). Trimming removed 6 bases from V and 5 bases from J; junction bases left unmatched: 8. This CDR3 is CASSDRADIDTQYF. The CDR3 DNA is TGTGCCAGCAGTGACAGGGCTGATATAGATACGCAGTATTTT.

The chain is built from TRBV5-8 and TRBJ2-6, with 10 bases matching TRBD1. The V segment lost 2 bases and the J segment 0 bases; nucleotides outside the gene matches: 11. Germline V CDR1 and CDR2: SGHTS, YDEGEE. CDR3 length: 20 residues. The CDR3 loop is CASSFFHPGTGDSGANVLTF. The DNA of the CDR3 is TGTGCCAGCAGCTTCTTCCACCCCGGGACAGGGGACTCTGGGGCCAACGTCCTGACTTTC. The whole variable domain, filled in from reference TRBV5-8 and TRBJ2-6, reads EAGVTQSPTHLIKTRGQQATLRCSPISGHTSVYWYQQALGLGLQFLLWYDEGEERNRGNFPPRFSGRQFPNYSSELNVNALELEDSALYLCASSFFHPGTGDSGANVLTFGAGSRLTVL.

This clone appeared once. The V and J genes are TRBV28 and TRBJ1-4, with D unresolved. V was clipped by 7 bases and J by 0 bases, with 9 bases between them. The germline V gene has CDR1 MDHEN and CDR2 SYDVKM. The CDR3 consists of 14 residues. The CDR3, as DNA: TGTGCCAGCACCATAGATGCAACTAATGAAAAACTGTTTTTT. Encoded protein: CASTIDATNEKLFF.

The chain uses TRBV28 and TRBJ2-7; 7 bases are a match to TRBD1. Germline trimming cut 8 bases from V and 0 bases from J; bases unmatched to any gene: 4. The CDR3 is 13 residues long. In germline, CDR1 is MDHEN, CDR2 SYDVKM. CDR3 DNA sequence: TGTGCCAGCGGGGACAGCCACTCCTACGAGCAGTACTTC. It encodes CASGDSHSYEQYF.

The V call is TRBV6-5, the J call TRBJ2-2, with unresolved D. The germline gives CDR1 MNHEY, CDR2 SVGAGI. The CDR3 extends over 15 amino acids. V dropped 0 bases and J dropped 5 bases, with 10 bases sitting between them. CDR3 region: CASSYSISSTGELFF. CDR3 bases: TGTGCCAGCAGTTACTCGATTTCGAGTACCGGGGAGCTGTTTTTT.

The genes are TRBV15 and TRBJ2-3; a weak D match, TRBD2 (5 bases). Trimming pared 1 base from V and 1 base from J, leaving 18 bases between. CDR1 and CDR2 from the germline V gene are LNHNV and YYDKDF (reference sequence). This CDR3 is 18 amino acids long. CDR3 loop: CATSRGKRRGQGTDTQYF. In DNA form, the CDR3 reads TGTGCCACCAGCAGAGGCAAGCGCAGAGGGCAGGGCACAGATACGCAGTATTTT. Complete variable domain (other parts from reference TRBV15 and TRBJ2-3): DAMVIQNPRYQVTQFGKPVTLSCSQTLNHNVMYWYQQKSSQAPKLLFHYYDKDFNNEADTPDNFQSRRPNTSFCFLDIRSPGLGDTAMYLCATSRGKRRGQGTDTQYFGPGTRLTVL.

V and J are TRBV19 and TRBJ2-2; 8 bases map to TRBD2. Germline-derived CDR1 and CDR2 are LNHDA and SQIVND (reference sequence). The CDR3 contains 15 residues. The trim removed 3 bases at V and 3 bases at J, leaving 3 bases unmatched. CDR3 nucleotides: TGTGCCAGTAGTATTCGGCGGGGGGACACCGGGGAGCTGTTTTTT. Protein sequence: CASSIRRGDTGELFF.

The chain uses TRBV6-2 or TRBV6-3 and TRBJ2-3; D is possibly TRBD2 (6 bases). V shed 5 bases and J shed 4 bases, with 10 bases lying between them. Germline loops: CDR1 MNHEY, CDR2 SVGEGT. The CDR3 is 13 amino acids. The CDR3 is CASSRLGPDTQYF. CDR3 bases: TGTGCCAGCAGTCGACTAGGCCCAGATACGCAGTATTTT.

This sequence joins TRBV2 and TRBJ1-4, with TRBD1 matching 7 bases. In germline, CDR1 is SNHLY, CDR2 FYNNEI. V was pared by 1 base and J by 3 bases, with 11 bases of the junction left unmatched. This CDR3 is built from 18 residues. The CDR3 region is CASSEGQGGIRANEKLFF. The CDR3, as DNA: TGTGCCAGCAGTGAAGGGCAGGGGGGTATTCGGGCTAATGAAAAACTGTTTTTT.

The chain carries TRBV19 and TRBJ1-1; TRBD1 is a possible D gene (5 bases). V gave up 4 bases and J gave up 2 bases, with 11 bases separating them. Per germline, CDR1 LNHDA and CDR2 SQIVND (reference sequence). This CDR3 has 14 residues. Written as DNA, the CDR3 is TGTGCCAGTAGTACCCAGGGTCGTAACACTGAAGCTTTCTTT. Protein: CASSTQGRNTEAFF.

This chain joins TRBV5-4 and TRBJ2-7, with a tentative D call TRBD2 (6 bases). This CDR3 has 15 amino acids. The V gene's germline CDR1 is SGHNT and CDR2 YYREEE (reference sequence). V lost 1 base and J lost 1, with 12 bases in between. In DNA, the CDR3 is TGTGCCAGCAGCTTGCCTGGGACTCTGTCCTACGAGCAGTACTTC. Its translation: CASSLPGTLSYEQYF.

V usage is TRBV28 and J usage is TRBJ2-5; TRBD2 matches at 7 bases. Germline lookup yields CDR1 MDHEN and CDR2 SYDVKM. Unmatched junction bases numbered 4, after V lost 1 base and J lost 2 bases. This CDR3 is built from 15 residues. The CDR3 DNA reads TGTGCCAGCAGTTTATCGTCGGGGGGACAAGAGACCCAGTACTTC. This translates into CASSLSSGGQETQYF. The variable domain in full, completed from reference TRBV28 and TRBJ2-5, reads DVKVTQSSRYLVKRTGEKVFLECVQDMDHENMFWYRQDPGLGLRLIYFSYDVKMKEKGDIPEGYSVSREKKERFSLILESASTNQTSMYLCASSLSSGGQETQYFGPGTRLLVL.

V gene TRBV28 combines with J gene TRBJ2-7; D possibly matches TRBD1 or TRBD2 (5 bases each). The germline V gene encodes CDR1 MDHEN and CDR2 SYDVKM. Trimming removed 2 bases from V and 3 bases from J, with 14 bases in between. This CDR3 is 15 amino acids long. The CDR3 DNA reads TGTGCCAGCAGTTTAAGAAGGGACCGAGTCTACGAGCAGTACTTC. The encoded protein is CASSLRRDRVYEQYF.

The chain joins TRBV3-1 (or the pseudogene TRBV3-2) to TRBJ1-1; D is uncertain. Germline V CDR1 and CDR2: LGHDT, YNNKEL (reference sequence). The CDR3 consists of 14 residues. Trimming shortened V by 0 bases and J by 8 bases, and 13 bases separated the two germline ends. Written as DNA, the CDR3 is TGTGCCAGCAGCCAAGATTTTGGTCTACGGGAAGCTTTCTTT. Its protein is CASSQDFGLREAFF.

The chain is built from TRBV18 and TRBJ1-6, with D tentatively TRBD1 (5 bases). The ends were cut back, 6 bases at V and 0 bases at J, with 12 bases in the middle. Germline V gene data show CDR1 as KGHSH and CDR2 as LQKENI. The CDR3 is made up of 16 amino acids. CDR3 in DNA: TGTGCCAGCTCTGGGGGATCGGCCTCCTATAATTCACCCCTCCACTTT. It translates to CASSGGSASYNSPLHF.

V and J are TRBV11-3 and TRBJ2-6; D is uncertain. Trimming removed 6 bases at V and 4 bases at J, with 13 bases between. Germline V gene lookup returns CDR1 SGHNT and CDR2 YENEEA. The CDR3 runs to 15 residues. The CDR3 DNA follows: TGTGCCAGCAGTTCCGGACGGTCCGGGGCCAACGTCCTGACTTTC. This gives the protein CASSSGRSGANVLTF.

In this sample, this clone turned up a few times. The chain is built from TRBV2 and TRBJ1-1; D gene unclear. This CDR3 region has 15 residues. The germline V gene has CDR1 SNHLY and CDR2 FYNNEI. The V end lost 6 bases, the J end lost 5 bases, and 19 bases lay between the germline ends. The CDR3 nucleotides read TGTGCCAGCAGCTACAAGGGAGTGGAGGTGACTGAAGCTTTCTTT. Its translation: CASSYKGVEVTEAFF.

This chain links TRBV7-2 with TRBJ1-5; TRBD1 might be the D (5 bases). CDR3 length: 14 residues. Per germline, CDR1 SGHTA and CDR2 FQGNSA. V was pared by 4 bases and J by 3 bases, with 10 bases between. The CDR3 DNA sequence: TGTGCCAGCAGCTCCCGACAGACCAATCAGCCCCAGCATTTT. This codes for CASSSRQTNQPQHF.

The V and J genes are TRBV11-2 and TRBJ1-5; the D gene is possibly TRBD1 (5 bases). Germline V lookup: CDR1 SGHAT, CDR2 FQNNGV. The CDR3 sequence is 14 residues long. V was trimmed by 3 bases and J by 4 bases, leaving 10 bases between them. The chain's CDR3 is CASSFDSINQPQHF. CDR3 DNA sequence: TGTGCCAGCAGCTTTGACAGCATAAATCAGCCCCAGCATTTT.

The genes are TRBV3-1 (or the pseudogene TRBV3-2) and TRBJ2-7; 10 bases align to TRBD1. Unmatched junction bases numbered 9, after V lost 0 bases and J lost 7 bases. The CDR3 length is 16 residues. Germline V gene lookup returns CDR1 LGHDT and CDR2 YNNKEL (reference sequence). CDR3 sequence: CASSQDLRDRGREQYF. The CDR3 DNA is TGTGCCAGCAGCCAAGATCTTAGGGACAGGGGTCGGGAGCAGTACTTC.

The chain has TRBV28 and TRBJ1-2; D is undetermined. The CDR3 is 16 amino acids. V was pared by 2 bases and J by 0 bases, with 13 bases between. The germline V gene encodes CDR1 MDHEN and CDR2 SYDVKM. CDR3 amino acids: CASSLRMPDTNYGYTF. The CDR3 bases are TGTGCCAGCAGTTTAAGGATGCCAGATACTAACTATGGCTACACCTTC.

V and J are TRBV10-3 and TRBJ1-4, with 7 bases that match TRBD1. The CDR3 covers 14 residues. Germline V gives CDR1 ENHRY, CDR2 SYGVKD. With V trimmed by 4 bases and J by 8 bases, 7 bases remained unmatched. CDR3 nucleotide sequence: TGTGCCATCAGTGGGACAGGTCGCGGCGAAAAACTGTTTTTT. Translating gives CAISGTGRGEKLFF.

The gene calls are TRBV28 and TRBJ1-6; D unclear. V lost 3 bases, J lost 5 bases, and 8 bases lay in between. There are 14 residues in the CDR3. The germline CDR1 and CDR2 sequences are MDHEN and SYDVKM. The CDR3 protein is CASSFDNHNSPLHF. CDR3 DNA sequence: TGTGCCAGCAGTTTCGACAACCATAATTCACCCCTCCACTTT. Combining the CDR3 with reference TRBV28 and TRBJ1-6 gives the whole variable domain DVKVTQSSRYLVKRTGEKVFLECVQDMDHENMFWYRQDPGLGLRLIYFSYDVKMKEKGDIPEGYSVSREKKERFSLILESASTNQTSMYLCASSFDNHNSPLHFGNGTRLTVT.

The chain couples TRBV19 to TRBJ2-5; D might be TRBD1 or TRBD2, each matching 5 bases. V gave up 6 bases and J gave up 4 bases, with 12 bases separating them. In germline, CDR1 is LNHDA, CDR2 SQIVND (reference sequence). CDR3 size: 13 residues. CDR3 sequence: CASRGQGVETQYF. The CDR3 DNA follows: TGTGCCAGTAGGGGGCAGGGAGTAGAGACCCAGTACTTC.

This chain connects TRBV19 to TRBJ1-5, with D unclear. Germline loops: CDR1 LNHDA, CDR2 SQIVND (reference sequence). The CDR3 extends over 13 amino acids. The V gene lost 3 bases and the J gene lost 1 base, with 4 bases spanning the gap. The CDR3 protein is CASSIPSNQPQHF. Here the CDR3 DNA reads TGTGCCAGTAGTATCCCAAGCAATCAGCCCCAGCATTTT.

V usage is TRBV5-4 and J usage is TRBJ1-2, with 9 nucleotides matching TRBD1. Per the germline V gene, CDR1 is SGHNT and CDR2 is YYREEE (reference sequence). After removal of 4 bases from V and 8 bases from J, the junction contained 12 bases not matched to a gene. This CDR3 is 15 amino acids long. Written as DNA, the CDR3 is TGTGCCAGCAGCGATCCTCCGGGACAGGGAAAGGGCTACACCTTC. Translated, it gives CASSDPPGQGKGYTF.

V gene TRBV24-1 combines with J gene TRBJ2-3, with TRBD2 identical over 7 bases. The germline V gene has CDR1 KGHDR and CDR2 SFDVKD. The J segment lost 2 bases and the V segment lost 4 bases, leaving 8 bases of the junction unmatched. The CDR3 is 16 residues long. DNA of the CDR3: TGTGCCACCAGTGAAGTCAGCGGGGCGGCCACAGATACGCAGTATTTT. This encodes CATSEVSGAATDTQYF.